The 20 T cell receptor beta chains below were found in one sample sequenced in a study of PD-L1 blockade in urothelial cancer. Documented time point: pretreatment peripheral blood. The repertoire was sequenced with immunoSEQ multiplex PCR; TCRdb's copy has only in-frame clones and lacks some. In the table there are fewer than 80,000 clones, 81% of which are singletons. The sample was PBMCs, taken around atezolizumab (anti-PD-L1) treatment. Receptor source: a man aged 65-85 years with urothelial cancer.

This clone was observed a handful of times. The chain uses TRBV6-6 and TRBJ2-2, with D tentatively TRBD2 (5 bases). Germline V gene data show CDR1 as MNHNY and CDR2 as SVGAGI (reference sequence). The CDR3 length is 15 residues. The V and J ends lost 5 bases and 3 bases respectively, with 13 bases between them. Here the CDR3 DNA reads TGTGCCAGCAGTCTCCCGGCCGGGGACACCGGGGAGCTGTTTTTT. Translated, it gives CASSLPAGDTGELFF.

The V and J genes are TRBV19 and TRBJ2-5; D is unclear. Germline assignment: CDR1 LNHDA and CDR2 SQIVND (reference sequence). There are 13 residues in the CDR3. The germline V and J ends were trimmed by 5 bases and 1 base, with 8 bases remaining between them. CDR3 nucleotide sequence: TGTGCCAGTAGTCCCAGTCCCCAAGAGACCCAGTACTTC. Protein: CASSPSPQETQYF.

CDR3 DNA sequence: TGTGCCACTGAGGGGGGAGGGAGCTCCTACAATGAGCAGTTCTTC. It yields the protein CATEGGGSSYNEQFF. The chain recombines TRBV10-3 with TRBJ2-1, with D perhaps matching TRBD2 (7 bases). The CDR3 loop spans 15 amino acids. Trimming took off 10 bases at V and 0 bases at J, with 16 bases between the two ends. Germline CDR1 and CDR2: ENHRY and SYGVKD.

Regarding this clone: One junction end does not reproduce the germline sequence, and a read error may be involved. The rearrangement joins TRBV5-4 to TRBJ1-3, with a weak D call TRBD1 (6 bases). CDR3 size: 14 residues. Germline-derived CDR1 and CDR2 are SGHNT and YYREEE (reference sequence). CDR3 sequence reads: CASSLGGSGNTIYF. The DNA for the CDR3 is TGTGCCAGCAGCCTGGGGGGCTCTGGAAACACTATATATTTT. The whole variable domain, remainder taken from reference TRBV5-4 and TRBJ1-3, is ETGVTQSPTHLIKTRGQQVTLRCSSQSGHNTVSWYQQALGQGPQFIFQYYREEENGRGNFPPRFSGLQFPNYSSELNVNALELDDSALYLCASSLGGSGNTIYFGEGSWLTVV.

This chain joins TRBV6-1 and TRBJ2-1; 10 bases fit TRBD2. V lost 11 bases and J lost 7; bases outside the gene matches: 11. CDR3 size: 14 residues. From germline, CDR1 is MNHNS and CDR2 SASEGT. Here the CDR3 reads CALTASGRWNEQFF. DNA of the CDR3: TGTGCCCTCACGGCTAGCGGGAGATGGAATGAGCAGTTCTTC.

This chain connects TRBV19 to TRBJ1-2, with D possibly TRBD1 on 5 matching bases. The CDR3 spans 14 residues. V gave up 1 base and J gave up 6 bases, with 12 bases separating them. The germline CDR1 and CDR2 sequences are LNHDA and SQIVND (reference sequence). The CDR3 loop is CASSIVGVVHGYTF. Written as DNA, the CDR3 is TGTGCCAGTAGTATAGTAGGGGTCGTCCATGGCTACACCTTC.

Ten or more counts support this clone. This chain joins TRBV25-1 and TRBJ1-2, with TRBD1 matching 8 bases. The CDR3 sequence is 16 residues long. V lost 1 base and J lost 6; bases outside the gene matches: 10. The germline gives CDR1 MGHDK, CDR2 SYGVNS. This CDR3 reads CASSELLGAGGNGYTF. The CDR3 DNA follows: TGTGCCAGCAGTGAATTACTGGGGGCAGGGGGCAATGGCTACACCTTC.

This rearrangement joins TRBV18 to TRBJ2-5, with 9 bases that match TRBD2. The CDR3 length is 14 residues. Trimming took 3 bases from V and 5 from J; bases not matched to a gene: 4. CDR1 KGHSH and CDR2 LQKENI come from the germline V gene. CDR3 region: CASSPGLAGETQYF. The CDR3 DNA is TGTGCCAGCTCACCGGGACTAGCAGGGGAGACCCAGTACTTC.

The V gene is TRBV5-1, the J gene TRBJ2-7; 11 bases are a match to TRBD1. CDR1 SGHRS and CDR2 YFSETQ come from the germline V gene. J gave up 4 bases and V 4 bases, and 10 bases lay outside the gene matches. This CDR3 is 16 amino acids long. Here the CDR3 reads CASSPGTGGSVYEQYF. The CDR3 DNA reads TGCGCCAGCAGCCCAGGGACAGGGGGTTCGGTATACGAGCAGTACTTC.

The V call is TRBV5-1, the J call TRBJ2-3; 7 nucleotides match TRBD2. The CDR3 extends over 17 amino acids. Trimming at V came to 4 bases and at J to 5 bases, leaving 16 bases not matched to a gene. Germline CDR1 reads SGHRS; CDR2 reads YFSETQ. CDR3 DNA sequence: TGCGCCAGCAGCCCGCTTACTAGCGCAACACTAGGAGATACGCAGTATTTT. Translated: CASSPLTSATLGDTQYF.

The V gene is TRBV2, the J gene TRBJ1-5, with 8 bases matching TRBD1. With V trimmed by 6 bases and J by 7 bases, 5 bases remained unmatched. This CDR3 spans 13 amino acids. CDR1 SNHLY and CDR2 FYNNEI come from the germline V gene. The CDR3 loop is CASSRGRGQPQHF. The CDR3 nucleotides read TGTGCCAGCAGCAGGGGGCGCGGGCAGCCCCAGCATTTT. Supplemented by reference TRBV2 and TRBJ1-5, the full variable domain reads EPEVTQTPSHQVTQMGQEVILRCVPISNHLYFYWYRQILGQKVEFLVSFYNNEISEKSEIFDDQFSVERPDGSNFTLKIRSTKLEDSAMYFCASSRGRGQPQHFGDGTRLSIL.

This rearrangement joins TRBV10-3 to TRBJ1-2, with 8 bases lining up with TRBD1. The CDR3 covers 13 residues. CDR1 is ENHRY and CDR2 is SYGVKD in the germline V gene. V trimming: 4 bases; J trimming: 5 bases; junction bases outside the gene matches: 3. CDR3 in DNA: TGTGCCATCAGTGTTAGGACAGGGTATGGCTACACCTTC. Translating gives CAISVRTGYGYTF.

This clone has only one observation. J is TRBJ2-7 and V is TRBV30, with D unclear. This CDR3 region has 8 residues. Looked up from germline, CDR1 is GTSNPN and CDR2 is SVGIG (reference sequence). For the CDR3, the DNA is TGTGCCTGGAGTGTACCGGTCGTC. As protein: CAWSVPVV.

Comment on this clone: One end of the junction is discordant with germline, which a read error may explain. The chain combines TRBV6-1 with TRBJ2-3, with 8 bases that match TRBD2. The CDR3 covers 13 residues. Per germline, CDR1 MNHNS and CDR2 SASEGT. This CDR3 reads CASSPGGTSTEIF. The CDR3 bases are TGTGCCAGCAGCCCGGGGGGGACTTCCACGGAAATTTTT.

This rearrangement joins TRBV28 to TRBJ1-2, with D perhaps matching TRBD1 (5 bases). There are 13 residues in the CDR3. Germline values: CDR1 MDHEN, CDR2 SYDVKM. The ends were cut back, 8 bases at V and 4 bases at J, with 14 bases in the middle. The CDR3 loop is CASEQNDSYGYTF. CDR3 coding DNA: TGTGCCAGCGAACAGAACGACAGCTATGGCTACACCTTC.

CDR3 DNA: TGTGCCAGCAGCGTATCAGGGCTTGGGAATCAGCCCCAGCATTTT. Protein sequence: CASSVSGLGNQPQHF. This sequence joins TRBV9 and TRBJ1-5, with D possibly being TRBD1 (5 bases). The CDR3 contains 15 residues. Germline CDR1 is SGDLS and CDR2 is YYNGEE. V dropped 1 base and J dropped 4 bases, with 12 bases sitting between them.

V usage is TRBV28 and J usage is TRBJ1-2, with D possibly matching TRBD1 (5 bases). Germline V gene lookup returns CDR1 MDHEN and CDR2 SYDVKM. The CDR3 has 17 amino acids. V lost 6 bases to trimming and J lost 8 bases, with 28 bases between them. The CDR3 nucleotides are TGTGCCAGCAGAGTTTGGTCGGGCCCAGGGTTCCGTGGGGGCTACACCTTC. It is translated as CASRVWSGPGFRGGYTF.

This chain links TRBV5-1 with TRBJ2-5; D call uncertain. CDR3 length equals 15 residues. The germline V gene has CDR1 SGHRS and CDR2 YFSETQ. V lost 1 base to trimming and J lost 1 base, with 11 bases between them. CDR3 in amino acids: CASSLTQQIQETQYF. The CDR3 nucleotides are TGCGCCAGCAGCTTGACGCAACAAATCCAAGAGACCCAGTACTTC.

This chain joins TRBV19 and TRBJ2-2, with D uncertain. Germline V gives CDR1 LNHDA, CDR2 SQIVND (reference sequence). This CDR3 is built from 15 residues. V dropped 5 bases and J dropped 6 bases, with 16 bases sitting between them. The CDR3 DNA follows: TGTGCCAGTAGTCGGTCTAGTTCGCACGCCGGGGAGCTGTTTTTT. It translates to CASSRSSSHAGELFF.

This chain connects TRBV18 to TRBJ2-4; TRBD1 might be the D (5 bases). V was clipped by 4 bases and J by 3 bases, with 10 bases between them. The CDR3 extends over 14 amino acids. From germline, CDR1 is KGHSH and CDR2 LQKENI. CDR3 sequence reads: CASSQGIGKNIQYF. In DNA, the CDR3 is TGTGCCAGCTCACAGGGGATTGGCAAAAACATTCAGTACTTC. Variable domain in full (rest from reference TRBV18 and TRBJ2-4): NAGVMQNPRHLVRRRGQEARLRCSPMKGHSHVYWYRQLPEEGLKFMVYLQKENIIDESGMPKERFSAEFPKEGPSILRIQQVVRGDSAAYFCASSQGIGKNIQYFGAGTRLSVL.